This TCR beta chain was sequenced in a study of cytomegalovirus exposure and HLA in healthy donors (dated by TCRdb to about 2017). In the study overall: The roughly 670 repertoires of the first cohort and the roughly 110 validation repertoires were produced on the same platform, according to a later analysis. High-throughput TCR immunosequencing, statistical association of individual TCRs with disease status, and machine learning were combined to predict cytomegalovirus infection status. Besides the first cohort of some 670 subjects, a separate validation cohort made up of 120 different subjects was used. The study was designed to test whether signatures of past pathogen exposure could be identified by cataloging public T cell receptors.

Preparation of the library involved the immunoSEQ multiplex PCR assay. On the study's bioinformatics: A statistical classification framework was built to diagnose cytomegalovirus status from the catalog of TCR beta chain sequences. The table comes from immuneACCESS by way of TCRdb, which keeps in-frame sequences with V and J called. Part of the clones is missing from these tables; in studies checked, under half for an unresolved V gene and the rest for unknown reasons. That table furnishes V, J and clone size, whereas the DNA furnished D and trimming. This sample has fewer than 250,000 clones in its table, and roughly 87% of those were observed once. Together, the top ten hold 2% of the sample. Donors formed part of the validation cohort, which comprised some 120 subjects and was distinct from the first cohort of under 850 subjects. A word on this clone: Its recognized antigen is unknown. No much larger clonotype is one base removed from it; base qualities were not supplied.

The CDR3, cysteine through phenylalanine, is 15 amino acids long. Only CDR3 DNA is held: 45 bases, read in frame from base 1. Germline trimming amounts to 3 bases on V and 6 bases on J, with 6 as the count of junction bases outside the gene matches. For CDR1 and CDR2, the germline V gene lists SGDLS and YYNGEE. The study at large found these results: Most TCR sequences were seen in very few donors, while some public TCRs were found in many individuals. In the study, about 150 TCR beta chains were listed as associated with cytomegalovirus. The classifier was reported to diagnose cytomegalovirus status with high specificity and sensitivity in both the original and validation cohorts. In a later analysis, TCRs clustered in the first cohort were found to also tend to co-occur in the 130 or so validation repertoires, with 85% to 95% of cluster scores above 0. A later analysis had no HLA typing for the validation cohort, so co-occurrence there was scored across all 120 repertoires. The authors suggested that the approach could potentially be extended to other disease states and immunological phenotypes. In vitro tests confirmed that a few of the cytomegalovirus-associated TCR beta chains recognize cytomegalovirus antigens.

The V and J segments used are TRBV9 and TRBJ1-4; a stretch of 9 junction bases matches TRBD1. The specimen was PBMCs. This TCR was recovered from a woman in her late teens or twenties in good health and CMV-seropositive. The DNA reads TGTGCCAGCAGCGCTTCGACAGGGGGATATGAAAAACTGTTTTTT. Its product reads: CASSASTGGYEKLFF.